The rows below give T cell receptor beta chains drawn from one sample of a study of T cells in Graves' hyperthyroidism and ophthalmopathy. TCRdb re-called the multiplex PCR reads through MiXCR, storing one row per CDR3 protein. The data show 650,000 to 750,000 distinct CDR3 sequences, 13% to 15% seen once. The source material was blood. These receptor sequences come from a woman aged 18 to 35 with Graves' hyperthyroidism. Both conserved end residues are part of each CDR3. Each record gives: V gene, J gene, CDR3 protein.

TRBV6-1,TRBJ2-4,CASSRQPSTGTAKNIQYF
TRBV20-1,TRBJ2-5,CSAKGPGEETQYF
TRBV29-1,TRBJ2-7,CSVAWGLAGVEQYF
TRBV9,TRBJ2-7,CASSAGLDEQYF
TRBV5-1,TRBJ2-7,CASSLALVNGWDYEQYF
TRBV7-2,TRBJ2-1,CASSQGASGSAEQLF
TRBV18,TRBJ2-7,CASSPRPIQGNEQYF
TRBV6-5,TRBJ2-2,CASSYPQWRGEAGELFF
TRBV3-1,TRBJ2-3,CASSQDGSPTDTQYF
TRBV12-5,TRBJ2-1,CASAAGQGANNEQFF
TRBV18,TRBJ2-3,CASSPPDSWDTQYF
TRBV6-1,TRBJ2-5,CASSNTGELETQYF
TRBV6-6,TRBJ2-7,CASSYFQTSYEQYF
TRBV9,TRBJ2-4,CASSVGGTSGSGGAKNIQYF
TRBV25-1,TRBJ2-7,CASRATGISYEQYF
TRBV7-8,TRBJ1-5,CASSLIQGADQPQHF
TRBV7-8,TRBJ1-3,CASSVLWTVSGNTIYF
TRBV28,TRBJ2-7,CASSGTSLSYEQYF
TRBV6-5,TRBJ1-1,CASSLYLNTEAFF
TRBV24-1,TRBJ2-1,CATSSTGTGLTSGSHEQFF
TRBV7-8,TRBJ2-5,CASSLMAGKWNLGETQYF
TRBV6-5,TRBJ2-1,CASRYSGRDGEQFF
TRBV7-3,TRBJ2-3,CASSELAESTDTQYF
TRBV12-3/TRBV12-4,TRBJ2-5,CASSSGEWETQYF
TRBV2,TRBJ1-1,CASLPGAVAFF
TRBV28,TRBJ1-2,CASSKRGYTF